This T cell receptor (beta chain) was retrieved from a study of blood T cell repertoires in COVID-19. Sequencing was performed with immunoSEQ multiplex PCR; in TCRdb, only in-frame clones are kept and a portion is missing. Here the sample spans just over 650,000 clones, about 90% being singletons. Trimming took 3 bases from V and 4 from J, leaving 14 bases between them. Looked up from germline, CDR1 is DFQATT and CDR2 is SNEGSKA (reference sequence). The length of the CDR3 is 14 residues. Input material: peripheral blood. The chain employs TRBV20-1 and TRBJ2-3; no reliable D call. The source is a woman aged 18 to 35 with acute or convalescent COVID-19. The CDR3 protein is CSASHPLDSDTQYF. The CDR3 DNA reads TGCAGTGCTAGTCATCCCCTTGACTCAGATACGCAGTATTTT.